A selection of T cell receptor beta chains follows, all from one sample in a study of cytomegalovirus exposure and HLA in healthy donors. Libraries were prepared by immunoSEQ multiplex PCR; TCRdb keeps only in-frame clonotypes and omits some of them. Of more than 45,000 clones listed, roughly 87% are singletons. The sequenced sample consisted of PBMCs. The receptors stem from a woman under 30 in good health and CMV-seronegative. CDR3s include the opening cysteine and the closing phenylalanine or tryptophan. A D gene is named only where the DNA matches it firmly. Part of the rows lack a size; the others show once, few, many or a class for expanded clones.

TRBD1,-,TRBJ2-7,TRBV6-5,CASSYDRDYEQYF,TGTGCCAGCAGTTATGACAGGGACTACGAGCAGTACTTC
-,-,TRBJ1-5,TRBV5-1,CASSFRGESNQPQHF,TGCGCCAGCAGCTTTCGGGGGGAAAGCAATCAGCCCCAGCATTTT
TRBD1,-,TRBJ1-5,TRBV2,CASSTTGAGNQPQHF,TGTGCCAGCAGTACGACAGGGGCAGGCAATCAGCCCCAGCATTTT
TRBD1,-,TRBJ2-7,TRBV7-8,CASSSDRGIYEQYF,TGTGCCAGCAGCTCAGACAGGGGGATCTACGAGCAGTACTTC
TRBD1,-,TRBJ2-7,TRBV5-6,CASSFVGQGAHEQYF,TGTGCCAGCAGCTTCGTCGGACAGGGTGCCCACGAGCAGTACTTC
TRBD1,-,TRBJ1-1,TRBV29-1,CSVAPTGPMNTEAFF,TGCAGCGTTGCTCCGACAGGGCCCATGAACACTGAAGCTTTCTTT
TRBD2,-,TRBJ2-5,TRBV15,CATSRAAGAIQETQYF,TGTGCCACCAGCAGAGCAGCGGGAGCCATCCAAGAGACCCAGTACTTC
-,-,TRBJ1-4,TRBV6-6,CASSPTPGLNEKLFF,TGTGCCAGCAGCCCCACTCCAGGGCTTAATGAAAAACTGTTTTTT
-,-,TRBJ2-7,TRBV7-9,CASSFRESRRFGEQYF,TGTGCCAGCAGCTTTCGGGAATCCCGCCGTTTTGGCGAGCAGTACTTC
-,-,TRBJ1-1,TRBV2,CASSEPDSGQLVRGNTEAFF,TGTGCCAGCAGTGAACCCGACTCCGGACAGTTGGTTAGGGGCAACACTGAAGCTTTCTTT
TRBD2,-,TRBJ2-3,TRBV29-1,CSVAMTSGSTDTQYF,TGCAGCGTCGCGATGACTAGCGGGAGCACAGATACGCAGTATTTT
-,once,TRBJ2-7,TRBV4-3,CASSQDRGTDYYEQYF,TGCGCCAGCAGCCAAGATAGGGGGACCGACTACTACGAGCAGTACTTC
-,once,TRBJ2-1,TRBV7-9,CASSLAEFQFF,TGTGCCAGCAGCTTGGCGGAGTTTCAGTTCTTC
-,-,TRBJ1-1,TRBV9,CASSVAGRTEAFF,TGTGCCAGCAGCGTGGCAGGGAGGACTGAAGCTTTCTTT
TRBD1,-,TRBJ2-1,TRBV28,CASSFLTGKDYNEQFF,TGTGCCAGCAGTTTTCTGACAGGGAAGGACTACAATGAGCAGTTCTTC
TRBD1,once,TRBJ1-4,TRBV5-1,CASSPGQGKNEKLFF,TGCGCCAGCAGCCCTGGACAGGGGAAGAATGAAAAACTGTTTTTT
TRBD2,-,TRBJ2-3,TRBV10-3,CATEAGGTDTQYF,TGTGCCACGGAAGCGGGGGGTACAGATACGCAGTATTTT
TRBD2,-,TRBJ2-1,TRBV28,CASSTRLAGVGNEQFF,TGTGCCAGCAGTACCCGACTAGCGGGAGTAGGGAATGAGCAGTTCTTC
TRBD1,-,TRBJ1-3,TRBV6-6,CASSSTGEGNTIYF,TGTGCCAGCAGCTCAACAGGGGAAGGAAACACCATATATTTT
TRBD1,-,TRBJ1-6,TRBV7-9,CASSEGQLRPLHF,TGTGCCAGCAGCGAGGGACAGTTAAGACCCCTCCACTTT
-,-,TRBJ2-1,TRBV28,CASTPGSNEQFF,TGTGCCAGCACCCCCGGGAGTAATGAGCAGTTCTTC
-,-,TRBJ2-5,TRBV10-3,CAISVARGLDQETQYF,TGTGCCATCAGTGTGGCGCGGGGTTTGGACCAAGAGACCCAGTACTTC
-,-,TRBJ1-2,TRBV27,CASSPQTGGYVGYTF,TGTGCCAGCAGTCCACAAACGGGGGGTTATGTTGGCTACACCTTC
TRBD2,-,TRBJ2-5,TRBV9,CASSGLAWETQYF,TGTGCCAGCAGCGGACTAGCTTGGGAGACCCAGTACTTC
TRBD1,-,TRBJ2-7,TRBV29-1,CSVEGDKTGTYEQYF,TGCAGCGTTGAAGGGGATAAGACAGGGACCTACGAGCAGTACTTC
TRBD1,-,TRBJ1-2,TRBV5-1,CASSSGGAYSVGYTF,TGCGCCAGCAGCTCAGGGGGCGCTTACTCGGTTGGCTACACCTTC
-,-,TRBJ2-2,TRBV19,CASSLWTANTGELFF,TGTGCCAGTAGTCTCTGGACAGCGAACACCGGGGAGCTGTTTTTT
-,-,TRBJ1-1,TRBV5-1,CASSPKTGSVVGTEAFF,TGCGCCAGCAGCCCCAAGACAGGCTCGGTGGTTGGGACTGAAGCTTTCTTT